This T cell receptor (beta chain) came from a study of T cells after somatic rescue of genetic block. The CDR3 is 14 residues long. CDR1 is LGHNA and CDR2 is YNFKEQ in the germline V gene. Trimming shortened V by 1 base and J by 1 base, and 7 bases separated the two germline ends. The assay was immunoSEQ multiplex PCR, and TCRdb's table has in-frame clones only and misses some. Altogether 13,000 to 15,000 clones are present, approximately 75% being singletons, with the ten largest covering 25% to 30%. Material: peripheral blood mononuclear cells (PBMCs). The TCR was taken from a man in his late teens or twenties. The chain combines TRBV4-2 with TRBJ1-1, with unresolved D. The DNA of the CDR3 is TGTGCCAGCAGCCAAGCCGTGGGGAACACTGAAGCTTTCTTT. Translation: CASSQAVGNTEAFF.